The sequence of this TCR beta chain was determined in a study of blood T cell repertoires in COVID-19. Study overall: Collection of acute and convalescent COVID-19 samples took place in the United States, Italy and Spain. From T cells, B-cell-depleted T cells, or PBMCs came the material, which was cDNA or gDNA.

Original handling: From reference gene primer amplification, estimates of nucleated cell counts were derived. Sequencing was performed with immunoSEQ multiplex PCR; in TCRdb, only in-frame clones are kept and a portion is missing. The V and J calls and the clone size are those of that table, but D and trimming were determined from the DNA. The data hold fewer than 300,000 clones, with 85% to 90% observed a single time. Seattle's enrolled individuals joined amid active infection and were then monitored longitudinally. The sequenced material came from peripheral blood. This TCR was sampled from a man over 45 with COVID-19, enrolled during active disease.

The CDR3 here is CASQTGFTDTQYF. For the CDR3, the DNA is TGTGCCAGCCAGACAGGGTTCACAGATACGCAGTATTTT. This sequence joins TRBV30 and TRBJ2-3; 7 positions match TRBD1. From germline, CDR1 is GTSNPN and CDR2 SVGIG (reference sequence). This CDR3 has 13 residues. Trimming removed 8 bases from V and 2 bases from J; junction bases left unmatched: 7.